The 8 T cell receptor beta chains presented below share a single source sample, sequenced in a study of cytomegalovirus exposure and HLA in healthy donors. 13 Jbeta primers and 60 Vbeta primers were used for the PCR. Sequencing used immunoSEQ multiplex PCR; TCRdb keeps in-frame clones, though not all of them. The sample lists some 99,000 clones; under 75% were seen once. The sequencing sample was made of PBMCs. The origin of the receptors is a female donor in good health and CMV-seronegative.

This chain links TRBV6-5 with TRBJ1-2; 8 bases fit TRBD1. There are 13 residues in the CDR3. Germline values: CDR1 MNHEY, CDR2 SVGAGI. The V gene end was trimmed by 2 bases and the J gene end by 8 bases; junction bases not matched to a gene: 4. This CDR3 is CASSYGTGFGYTF. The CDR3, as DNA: TGTGCCAGCAGTTACGGGACAGGCTTCGGCTACACCTTC.

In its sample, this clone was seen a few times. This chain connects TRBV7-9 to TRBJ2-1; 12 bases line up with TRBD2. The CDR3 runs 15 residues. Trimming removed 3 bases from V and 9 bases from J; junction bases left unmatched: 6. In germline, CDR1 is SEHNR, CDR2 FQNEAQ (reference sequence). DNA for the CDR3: TGTGCCAGCAGCTTGACTAGCGGGAGAGGTGGTGAGCAGTTCTTC. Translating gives CASSLTSGRGGEQFF.

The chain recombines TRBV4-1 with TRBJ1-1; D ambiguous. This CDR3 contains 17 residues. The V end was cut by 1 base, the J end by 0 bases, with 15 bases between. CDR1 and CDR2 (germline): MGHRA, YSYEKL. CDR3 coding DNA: TGCGCCAGCAGCCAAGGGGTTGTAGGACTCATGAACACTGAAGCTTTCTTT. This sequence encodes CASSQGVVGLMNTEAFF.

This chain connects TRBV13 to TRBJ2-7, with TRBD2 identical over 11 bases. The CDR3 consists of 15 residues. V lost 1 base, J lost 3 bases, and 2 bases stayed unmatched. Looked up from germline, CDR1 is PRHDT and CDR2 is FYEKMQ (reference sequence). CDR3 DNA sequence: TGTGCCAGCAGCTTAGCACTAGCGGGAGACTACGAGCAGTACTTC. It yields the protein CASSLALAGDYEQYF.

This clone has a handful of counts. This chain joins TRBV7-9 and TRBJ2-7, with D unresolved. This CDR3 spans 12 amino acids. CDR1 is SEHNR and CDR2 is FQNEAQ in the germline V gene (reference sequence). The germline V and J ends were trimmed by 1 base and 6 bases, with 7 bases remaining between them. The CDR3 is CASSLETAEQYF. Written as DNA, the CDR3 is TGTGCCAGCAGCTTAGAAACAGCCGAGCAGTACTTC.

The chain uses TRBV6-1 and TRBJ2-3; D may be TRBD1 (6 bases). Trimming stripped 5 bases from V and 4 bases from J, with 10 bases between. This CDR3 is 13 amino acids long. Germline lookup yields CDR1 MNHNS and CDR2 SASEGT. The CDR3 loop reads CASSTPGADTQYF. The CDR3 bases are TGTGCCAGCAGTACCCCAGGGGCAGATACGCAGTATTTT.

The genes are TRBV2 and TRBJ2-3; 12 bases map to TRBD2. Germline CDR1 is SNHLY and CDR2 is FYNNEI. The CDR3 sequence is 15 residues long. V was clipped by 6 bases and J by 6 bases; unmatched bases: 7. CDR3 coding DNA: TGTGCCAGCAGCTCACTAGCGGGAGGTGGGGATACGCAGTATTTT. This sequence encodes CASSSLAGGGDTQYF.

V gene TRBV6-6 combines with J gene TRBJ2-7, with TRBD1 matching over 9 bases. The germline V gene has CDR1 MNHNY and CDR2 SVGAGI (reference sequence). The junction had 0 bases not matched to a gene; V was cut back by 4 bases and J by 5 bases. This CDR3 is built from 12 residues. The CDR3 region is CASSWTGDEQYF. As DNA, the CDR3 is TGTGCCAGCAGTTGGACAGGGGACGAGCAGTACTTC.